Below are 26 T cell receptor beta chains sequenced from a single sample in a study of Ad26.COV2.S vaccination and SARS-CoV-2 variants (dated by TCRdb to about 2021). Library prep was done by the immunoSEQ multiplex PCR assay. TCRdb's version of the immuneACCESS table is confined to in-frame rearrangements and falls short of the full clone set. An unresolved V gene accounts for under half of the shortfall where checked; the remainder is of unknown origin. Counted in this sample were 300,000 to 400,000 clones; about nine tenths of them appeared once. Roughly 6% of the sample belongs to the ten largest clones. This specimen's treatment or condition label, interpreted: some 20 received Ad26.COV2.S at low or high dose, single or two shots; 5 received placebo; per-sample allocation not given. Repertoires of vaccine and placebo recipients were sequenced from samples taken on day 63 after the first injection.

The sequences come from peripheral blood, collected in a trial of Ad26.COV2.S vaccine versus placebo. The receptors were sampled from a person aged 18 to 65 who received the Ad26.COV2.S COVID-19 vaccine or a placebo.

The genes are TRBV25-1 and TRBJ2-5; 7 positions agree with TRBD2. The length of the CDR3 is 13 residues. Trimming took 8 bases from V and 4 from J; bases not matched to a gene: 7. CDR1 and CDR2 (germline): MGHDK, SYGVNS. The CDR3 spells CASWGGVSETQYF. CDR3 sequence (DNA): TGTGCCAGCTGGGGAGGGGTCTCAGAGACCCAGTACTTC.

The chain has TRBV6-2 or TRBV6-3 and TRBJ1-5, with TRBD1 identical over 11 bases. Unmatched junction bases numbered 6, after V lost 2 bases and J lost 12 bases. Looked up from germline, CDR1 is MNHEY and CDR2 is SVGEGT. CDR3 length: 14 amino acids. CDR3 coding DNA: TGTGCCAGCAGTTACCAGGACAGGGGGCGGCTCCAGCATTTT. Encoded protein: CASSYQDRGRLQHF.

CDR3 sequence reads: CASSPQGAYTEAFF. The CDR3 nucleotides are TGTGCCAGCAGTCCACAGGGGGCGTACACTGAAGCTTTCTTT. V and J are TRBV27 and TRBJ1-1; 9 bases are shared with TRBD1. Trimming took 5 bases from V and 3 from J; bases not matched to a gene: 4. Per the germline V gene, CDR1 is MNHEY and CDR2 is SMNVEV (reference sequence). The length of the CDR3 is 14 residues.

V gene TRBV5-4 combines with J gene TRBJ2-1, with a tentative D call TRBD2 (7 bases). Germline V gives CDR1 SGHNT, CDR2 YYREEE (reference sequence). This CDR3 is built from 15 residues. Trimming stripped 4 bases from V and 7 bases from J, with 18 bases between. CDR3: CASSPGGRGPNEQFF. CDR3 nucleotides: TGTGCCAGCAGCCCCGGGGGGCGGGGGCCTAATGAGCAGTTCTTC.

The chain has TRBV2 and TRBJ2-3, with TRBD1 matching 9 bases. This CDR3 is 13 amino acids long. J gave up 5 bases and V 5 bases, and 2 bases lay outside the gene matches. Germline V CDR1 and CDR2: SNHLY, FYNNEI. The DNA for the CDR3 is TGTGCCAGCAGTCCGGACAGGGGAGATACGCAGTATTTT. This translates into CASSPDRGDTQYF.

This clone was seen only once. The V gene is TRBV6-5, the J gene TRBJ2-7; D unclear. There are 14 residues in the CDR3. V lost 3 bases to trimming and J lost 2 bases, with 11 bases between them. Germline V lookup: CDR1 MNHEY, CDR2 SVGAGI. CDR3 sequence: CASSYGQPPYEQYF. CDR3 in DNA: TGTGCCAGCAGTTATGGGCAACCACCCTACGAGCAGTACTTC.

V usage is TRBV2 and J usage is TRBJ1-4; D call uncertain. V was clipped by 11 bases and J by 4 bases, with 17 bases between them. This CDR3 region has 14 residues. From germline, CDR1 is SNHLY and CDR2 FYNNEI. This chain's CDR3 is CARQVESGNEKLFF. The CDR3 region has the DNA TGTGCCCGTCAGGTGGAGAGTGGTAATGAAAAACTGTTTTTT.

This clone turned up a few times. This chain connects TRBV7-2 to TRBJ1-3, with TRBD1 matching 8 bases. The CDR3 covers 17 residues. Germline lookup yields CDR1 SGHTA and CDR2 FQGNSA. V lost 7 bases to trimming and J lost 0 bases; unmatched junction nucleotides: 11. As DNA, the CDR3 is TGTGCCAGCACCGCCCGGACAGGGCCATTCTCTGGAAACACCATATATTTT. Translated, it gives CASTARTGPFSGNTIYF.

The gene calls are TRBV5-6 and TRBJ1-5; D remains ambiguous. Germline V lookup: CDR1 SGHDT, CDR2 YYEEEE. The CDR3 has 14 residues. V shed 0 bases and J shed 4 bases, with 8 bases lying between them. The CDR3, as DNA: TGTGCCAGCAGCTTGGCCCCGGAGAATCAGCCCCAGCATTTT. Translation: CASSLAPENQPQHF.

This clone was recorded only once. The chain employs TRBV7-8 and TRBJ2-1; 14 bases fit TRBD2. V was pared by 5 bases and J by 10 bases, with 7 bases of the junction left unmatched. There are 15 residues in the CDR3. The germline CDR1 and CDR2 sequences are SGHVS and FQNEAQ. CDR3 residues: CASSIGTSGSGEQFF. The DNA of the CDR3 is TGTGCCAGCAGCATCGGGACTAGCGGGAGTGGAGAGCAGTTCTTC.

The genes are TRBV10-3 and TRBJ1-1; D remains ambiguous. Germline V lookup: CDR1 ENHRY, CDR2 SYGVKD. The V end lost 3 bases, the J end lost 0 bases, and 11 bases lay between the germline ends. The CDR3 contains 15 residues. The CDR3 nucleotides read TGTGCCATCAGTGATGGCGGAGCCATGAACACTGAAGCTTTCTTT. Protein product: CAISDGGAMNTEAFF.

A single count supports this clone. This chain links TRBV5-4 with TRBJ1-1; D is unclear. The V end lost 0 bases, the J end lost 0 bases, and 12 bases lay between the germline ends. The CDR3 has 16 amino acids. Germline values: CDR1 SGHNT, CDR2 YYREEE (reference sequence). The CDR3 DNA sequence: TGTGCCAGCAGCTTGGCCGTACAGAGGATGAACACTGAAGCTTTCTTT. This codes for CASSLAVQRMNTEAFF.

This clone was recorded only once. The chain links TRBV7-6 to TRBJ2-7, with a tentative D call TRBD2 (7 bases). Trimming removed 5 bases at V and 6 bases at J, with 23 bases between. Germline assignment: CDR1 SGHVS and CDR2 FNYEAQ. The CDR3 consists of 16 residues. CDR3 DNA: TGTGCCAGCAGCGTGAGCTGGGGGGGCGCGTATACCGAGCAGTACTTC. Protein product: CASSVSWGGAYTEQYF.

The genes are TRBV7-2 and TRBJ2-7; unclear D gene. CDR3 length equals 13 residues. Germline V gene data show CDR1 as SGHTA and CDR2 as FQGNSA. V lost 5 bases to trimming and J lost 8 bases, with 16 bases between them. This CDR3 is CASSPLPDQKQYV. Here the CDR3 DNA reads TGTGCCAGCAGCCCACTCCCCGATCAGAAGCAGTACGTC.

This chain uses TRBV3-1 (or the pseudogene TRBV3-2) with TRBJ2-1; TRBD2 aligns across 12 bases. Germline V lookup: CDR1 LGHDT, CDR2 YNNKEL (reference sequence). Trimming cost V 3 bases and J 14 bases; bases outside gene matches: 2. The CDR3 is 12 amino acids. The CDR3 coding sequence is TGTGCCAGCAGCCAGGGACTAGCGGGCAAGTTCTTC. Translating gives CASSQGLAGKFF.

The chain is built from TRBV24-1 and TRBJ1-6; TRBD1 is a possible D gene (6 bases). Germline lookup yields CDR1 KGHDR and CDR2 SFDVKD. Trimming stripped 4 bases from V and 8 bases from J, with 8 bases between. The CDR3 sequence is 13 residues long. CDR3 nucleotide sequence: TGTGCCACCAGTGAAGGGGGTCATTCACCCCTCCACTTT. It specifies CATSEGGHSPLHF.

The V and J genes are TRBV10-2 and TRBJ1-4; 10 positions match TRBD1. This CDR3 comprises 15 residues. With V trimmed by 6 bases and J by 6 bases, 7 bases remained unmatched. CDR1 is WSHSY and CDR2 is SAAADI in the germline V gene. CDR3 bases: TGCGCCAGCAGGGCCGGGGGGACAGGGGATGAAAAACTGTTTTTT. It specifies CASRAGGTGDEKLFF.

V usage is TRBV7-6 and J usage is TRBJ2-1; 10 nucleotides line up with TRBD2. After removal of 2 bases from V and 8 bases from J, the junction contained 3 bases not matched to a gene. The CDR3 has 14 amino acids. Germline V CDR1 and CDR2: SGHVS, FNYEAQ. CDR3 coding DNA: TGTGCCAGCAGCTTATCTAGCGGGAGCGATGAGCAGTTCTTC. It yields the protein CASSLSSGSDEQFF.

V and J are TRBV2 and TRBJ2-1; D not certain. V lost 4 bases and J lost 10, with 8 bases in between. CDR1 SNHLY and CDR2 FYNNEI come from the germline V gene. This CDR3 region has 11 residues. CDR3 region: CASSGNGEQFF. The CDR3 DNA sequence: TGTGCCAGCAGTGGTAATGGGGAGCAGTTCTTC. Full variable domain (missing parts from reference TRBV2 and TRBJ2-1): EPEVTQTPSHQVTQMGQEVILRCVPISNHLYFYWYRQILGQKVEFLVSFYNNEISEKSEIFDDQFSVERPDGSNFTLKIRSTKLEDSAMYFCASSGNGEQFFGPGTRLTVL.

V usage is TRBV19 and J usage is TRBJ1-2; D unclear. The CDR3 covers 10 residues. The germline gives CDR1 LNHDA, CDR2 SQIVND (reference sequence). Trimming left V 8 bases short and J 5 bases short, with 6 bases between. In DNA form, the CDR3 reads TGTGCCAGTCGGAGATATGGCTACACCTTC. Protein: CASRRYGYTF.

The J gene is TRBJ2-1, the V gene TRBV11-3, with TRBD2 matching over 14 bases. Germline lookup yields CDR1 SGHNT and CDR2 YENEEA. The J segment lost 9 bases and the V segment lost 1 base, leaving 2 bases of the junction unmatched. The CDR3 loop spans 15 amino acids. The chain's CDR3 is CASSLGLAGGREQFF. The DNA for the CDR3 is TGTGCCAGCAGCTTAGGACTAGCGGGAGGGCGTGAGCAGTTCTTC. Supplemented by reference TRBV11-3 and TRBJ2-1, the full variable domain reads EAGVVQSPRYKIIEKKQPVAFWCNPISGHNTLYWYLQNLGQGPELLIRYENEEAVDDSQLPKDRFSAERLKGVDSTLKIQPAELGDSAVYLCASSLGLAGGREQFFGPGTRLTVL.

The chain couples TRBV18 to TRBJ2-1; 11 positions match TRBD2. The CDR3 spans 18 residues. From germline, CDR1 is KGHSH and CDR2 LQKENI. Trimming removed 6 bases from V and 9 bases from J; junction bases left unmatched: 19. CDR3 region: CASSPSRDSGRAGGEQFF. The CDR3 region has the DNA TGTGCCAGCTCCCCCTCACGGGATAGCGGGAGGGCCGGTGGTGAGCAGTTCTTC.

V is TRBV6-1 and J is TRBJ1-1; no reliable D call. The germline gives CDR1 MNHNS, CDR2 SASEGT. This CDR3 spans 13 amino acids. Trimming took off 8 bases at V and 0 bases at J, with 10 bases between the two ends. CDR3 in amino acids: CASGERLNTEAFF. CDR3 DNA sequence: TGTGCCAGCGGGGAACGCTTGAACACTGAAGCTTTCTTT.

The chain uses TRBV15 and TRBJ1-1; no firm D call. Deletions cut 0 bases from V and 7 bases from J, with 6 bases between. Germline assignment: CDR1 LNHNV and CDR2 YYDKDF (reference sequence). This CDR3 has 12 amino acids. The CDR3 loop is CATSRDSGEAFF. CDR3 coding DNA: TGTGCCACCAGCAGAGATAGCGGTGAAGCTTTCTTT.

The chain couples TRBV5-8 to TRBJ2-1, with a possible D match to TRBD2 (5 bases). Germline V gene lookup returns CDR1 SGHTS and CDR2 YDEGEE. With 7 bases removed from V and 2 bases from J, the gap between germline ends came to 10 bases. CDR3 length equals 13 residues. CDR3: CASGPEAYNEQFF. The CDR3 DNA follows: TGTGCCAGCGGCCCGGAGGCCTACAATGAGCAGTTCTTC. The full variable domain, in which reference TRBV5-8 and TRBJ2-1 provide the parts outside the CDR3, is EAGVTQSPTHLIKTRGQQATLRCSPISGHTSVYWYQQALGLGLQFLLWYDEGEERNRGNFPPRFSGRQFPNYSSELNVNALELEDSALYLCASGPEAYNEQFFGPGTRLTVL.

The chain combines TRBV19 with TRBJ1-3; D is unclear. This CDR3 is built from 15 residues. CDR1 is LNHDA and CDR2 is SQIVND in the germline V gene (reference sequence). Trimming shortened V by 3 bases and J by 0 bases, and 9 bases separated the two germline ends. In DNA form, the CDR3 reads TGTGCCAGTAGTATTGACGGGAGCTCTGGAAACACCATATATTTT. Its protein is CASSIDGSSGNTIYF.